These 14 T cell receptor beta chains came from one sample sequenced in a study of blood T cell repertoires in COVID-19. Profiled with immunoSEQ multiplex PCR; TCRdb holds only in-frame clones, not every one. Counted here are some 490,000 clones, 70% to 90% occurring once; the ten biggest clones make up approximately 8.3%. The sequenced sample consisted of PBMCs or T cells enriched from blood (not recorded which). These receptors all stem from a woman aged 60-75 years who had recovered from COVID-19.

The DNA of the CDR3 is TGTGCCAGCAGTGCCCCTGGGACAGGGAACACTGAAGCTTTCTTT. As protein: CASSAPGTGNTEAFF. V gene TRBV27 combines with J gene TRBJ1-1; 8 bases line up with TRBD1. V lost 5 bases to trimming and J lost 1 base; unmatched junction nucleotides: 6. The CDR3 has 15 amino acids. Germline lookup yields CDR1 MNHEY and CDR2 SMNVEV (reference sequence).

V and J are TRBV7-8 and TRBJ2-7, with no clear D. Germline V gene data show CDR1 as SGHVS and CDR2 as FQNEAQ. The CDR3 sequence is 12 residues long. V gave up 1 base and J gave up 7 bases, with 8 bases separating them. CDR3 in DNA: TGTGCCAGCAGCTTAGTCCCCCTGGAGCAGTACTTC. Protein sequence: CASSLVPLEQYF. Together with reference TRBV7-8 and TRBJ2-7, the CDR3 gives the full variable domain: GAGVSQSPRYKVAKRGQDVALRCDPISGHVSLFWYQQALGQGPEFLTYFQNEAQLDKSGLPSDRFFAERPEGSVSTLKIQRTQQEDSAVYLCASSLVPLEQYFGPGTRLTVT.

The chain recombines TRBV11-2 with TRBJ2-5; TRBD2 aligns across 8 bases. Trimming took 3 bases from V and 5 from J; bases not matched to a gene: 8. The CDR3 is 15 amino acids. The germline V gene has CDR1 SGHAT and CDR2 FQNNGV. The DNA of the CDR3 is TGTGCCAGCAGCTTGACCAGCGGGGGAGGGGAGACCCAGTACTTC. Protein: CASSLTSGGGETQYF.

This chain links TRBV11-2 with TRBJ1-1; the D gene is possibly TRBD1 (5 bases). The CDR3 is 15 amino acids. Germline V CDR1 and CDR2: SGHAT, FQNNGV. V shed 5 bases and J shed 2 bases, with 15 bases lying between them. The CDR3 protein is CASSPWRGINTEAFF. In nucleotides, the CDR3 is TGTGCCAGCAGCCCCTGGCGGGGGATCAACACTGAAGCTTTCTTT.

The chain is built from TRBV3-1 (or the pseudogene TRBV3-2) and TRBJ1-2; TRBD1 might be the D (5 bases). Germline V CDR1 and CDR2: LGHDT, YNNKEL (reference sequence). There are 15 residues in the CDR3. The germline V and J ends were trimmed by 2 bases and 0 bases, with 10 bases remaining between them. CDR3 protein: CASSQLGGTNYGYTF. CDR3 sequence (DNA): TGTGCCAGCAGCCAACTCGGGGGAACTAACTATGGCTACACCTTC.

The V call is TRBV18, the J call TRBJ1-1, with D possibly being TRBD1 (6 bases). Per the germline V gene, CDR1 is KGHSH and CDR2 is LQKENI. Deletions cut 3 bases from V and 3 bases from J, with 14 bases between. CDR3 length: 15 amino acids. CDR3 nucleotide sequence: TGTGCCAGCTCACCCTCTTCATCAGGGGACACTGAAGCTTTCTTT. Amino acid sequence: CASSPSSSGDTEAFF.

This chain uses TRBV3-1 (or the pseudogene TRBV3-2) with TRBJ2-1, with TRBD2 matching 9 bases. There are 15 residues in the CDR3. V gave up 1 base and J gave up 15 bases; unmatched junction bases: 13. Germline V gene lookup returns CDR1 LGHDT and CDR2 YNNKEL (reference sequence). CDR3 DNA sequence: TGTGCCAGCAGCCAAGGGGTTAGCGGGGGTCCCCCCAGGTTCTTC. This translates into CASSQGVSGGPPRFF.

This clone turned up a few times. CDR3 nucleotide sequence: TGTGCTAGTGGTTTGGGAACAGGGACAGCAAATCAGCCCCAGCATTTT. Its translation is CASGLGTGTANQPQHF. The chain links TRBV12-5 to TRBJ1-5; 7 nucleotides agree with TRBD1. CDR1 LGHNT and CDR2 FRNRAP come from the germline V gene. The CDR3 runs 16 residues. V lost 1 base to trimming and J lost 4 bases; unmatched junction nucleotides: 7. The variable domain in full, with the rest retrieved from reference TRBV12-5 and TRBJ1-5, is DARVTQTPRHKVTEMGQEVTMRCQPILGHNTVFWYRQTMMQGLELLAYFRNRAPLDDSGMPKDRFSAEMPDATLATLKIQPSEPRDSAVYFCASGLGTGTANQPQHFGDGTRLSIL.

The rearrangement uses TRBV3-1 (or the pseudogene TRBV3-2) and TRBJ1-1, with 7 bases matching TRBD1. The CDR3 consists of 13 residues. V was pared by 6 bases and J by 12 bases, with 13 bases of the junction left unmatched. Germline CDR1 LGHDT, CDR2 YNNKEL (reference sequence). The DNA of the CDR3 is TGTGCCAGCAGTCTGGAGGGACAGACAACCTCTTTCTTT. Translation gives CASSLEGQTTSFF.

The chain uses TRBV15 and TRBJ2-1; 10 positions agree with TRBD1. The CDR3 loop spans 14 amino acids. CDR1 and CDR2 from the germline V gene are LNHNV and YYDKDF (reference sequence). J lost 8 bases, V lost 4 bases, and 5 bases had no gene match. The CDR3 bases are TGTGCCACCAGCATGACAGGGGGCCGGGATGAGCAGTTCTTC. Amino acid sequence: CATSMTGGRDEQFF.

This chain links TRBV6-5 with TRBJ2-3; TRBD1 is a possible D gene (7 bases). This CDR3 spans 15 amino acids. Trimming shortened V by 6 bases and J by 4 bases, and 17 bases separated the two germline ends. Germline V gives CDR1 MNHEY, CDR2 SVGAGI. The CDR3 sequence: CASRPTGRSPDTQYF. DNA of the CDR3: TGTGCCAGCAGACCGACAGGGAGGTCCCCAGATACGCAGTATTTT.

The chain uses TRBV6-6 and TRBJ1-3; 7 nucleotides line up with TRBD1. The J segment lost 0 bases and the V segment lost 6 bases, leaving 5 bases of the junction unmatched. CDR1 MNHNY and CDR2 SVGAGI come from the germline V gene (reference sequence). The CDR3 loop spans 15 amino acids. The CDR3 bases are TGTGCCAGCAGACAGGGGTTCTACTCTGGAAACACCATATATTTT. Residues: CASRQGFYSGNTIYF.

The chain employs TRBV7-9 and TRBJ1-2, with a possible D match to TRBD1 (6 bases). The V and J ends lost 1 base and 5 bases respectively, with 14 bases between them. Germline assignment: CDR1 SEHNR and CDR2 FQNEAQ (reference sequence). The CDR3 covers 15 residues. CDR3 residues: CASSLGQGPSYGYTF. The DNA for the CDR3 is TGTGCCAGCAGCTTAGGGCAGGGGCCCTCGTATGGCTACACCTTC.

The rearrangement joins TRBV15 to TRBJ2-3, with D unresolved. The CDR3 spans 14 residues. V lost 0 bases and J lost 11, with 15 bases in between. Germline values: CDR1 LNHNV, CDR2 YYDKDF (reference sequence). CDR3 DNA sequence: TGTGCCACCAGCAGAGATCTGGTCGCGGCGGAGCAGTATTTT. The encoded protein is CATSRDLVAAEQYF.